The sequence of this T cell receptor (beta chain) was determined in a study of blood T cells in healthy people across ages. The overall study: Capturing about one barcoded beta molecule per two T cells was achieved by template switching.

Sample-barcoded 5' priming and a J-beta primer mix drove a second PCR of roughly 7 to 11 cycles. Using its own MiXCR run on the 5' RACE reads, TCRdb lists one record per CDR3 protein. In the table there are 600,000 to 800,000 distinct CDR3 sequences, 20% to 25% of which are singletons. Germline trimming cut 4 bases from V and 4 bases from J; bases unmatched to any gene: 16. CDR1 and CDR2 (germline): SNHLY, FYNNEI. The CDR3 totals 19 residues. Sequenced sample: blood. The TCR originated in a man in his sixties or seventies in good health. The chain couples TRBV2 to TRBJ2-3; 11 nucleotides match TRBD2. The DNA for the CDR3 is TGTGCCAGCAGTGTTGGGCTAGCGGGAGGCCCGCTGTCGCCAGATACGCAGTATTTT. It specifies CASSVGLAGGPLSPDTQYF.